Below are 26 T cell receptor beta chains sequenced from a single sample in a study of breast tumors, draining lymph nodes, adjacent tissues. From the multiplex PCR reads, TCRdb called clonotypes with MiXCR, one entry per CDR3 protein. The sample lists tens of thousands of distinct CDR3 sequences, under 25% occurring once. Sequencing input: breast tumor tissue. Receptor source: a female donor with breast cancer. Some clones in this sample may be carry-over from other donors' samples.

This chain uses TRBV5-4 with TRBJ2-5, with a possible D match to TRBD1 (5 bases). V was clipped by 1 base and J by 3 bases, with 7 bases between them. CDR1 and CDR2 from the germline V gene are SGHNT and YYREEE (reference sequence). This CDR3 contains 13 residues. Here the CDR3 DNA reads TGTGCCAGCAGCTTGCCAGGGAAAGAGACCCAGTACTTC. This codes for CASSLPGKETQYF.

The sample holds a few counts of this clonotype. This chain uses TRBV4-1 with TRBJ2-5, with D perhaps matching TRBD1 (5 bases). With 1 base removed from V and 5 bases from J, the gap between germline ends came to 14 bases. The CDR3 length is 15 residues. Germline V CDR1 and CDR2: MGHRA, YSYEKL. The CDR3 DNA reads TGCGCCAGCAGCCAAGGGGGCCCTAGTGTGGAGACCCAGTACTTC. Its translation: CASSQGGPSVETQYF.

Regarding this clonotype: The germline gene is not matched at one end of the junction; a read error may be the cause. This chain joins TRBV5-5 and TRBJ2-3; 9 bases are a match to TRBD2. CDR1 is SGHKS and CDR2 is YYEKEE in the germline V gene (reference sequence). This CDR3 has 18 amino acids. CDR3 region: CASTLDSSSGGTVDTQYF. Written as DNA, the CDR3 is TGCGCCAGCACGCTCGATTCCTCCAGCGGGGGGACTGTCGATACGCAGTATTTT.

The chain recombines TRBV6-6 with TRBJ2-6; tentative D call: TRBD1 (6 bases). Germline-derived CDR1 and CDR2 are MNHNY and SVGAGI (reference sequence). The V gene lost 6 bases and the J gene lost 0 bases, with 12 bases spanning the gap. The CDR3 is made up of 16 amino acids. The CDR3 DNA reads TGTGCCAGCAGGAGGGGGAAGGGCTCTGGGGCCAACGTCCTGACTTTC. It translates to CASRRGKGSGANVLTF.

This clonotype was recorded only once. This chain joins TRBV11-2 and TRBJ2-2, with 7 bases that match TRBD2. The CDR3 has 18 amino acids. The V segment lost 1 base and the J segment 1 base; nucleotides outside the gene matches: 9. Per germline, CDR1 SGHAT and CDR2 FQNNGV. The CDR3 region is CASSLGLARFGNTGELFF. The DNA for the CDR3 is TGTGCCAGCAGCTTAGGACTAGCCAGGTTCGGGAACACCGGGGAGCTGTTTTTT.

The CDR3 DNA is TGTGCCAGCAGCACAGGGGAAGATGAGCAGTTCTTC. Amino acids: CASSTGEDEQFF. The chain combines TRBV2 with TRBJ2-1, with 7 bases lining up with TRBD1. Trimming cost V 6 bases and J 8 bases; bases outside gene matches: 4. The germline CDR1 and CDR2 sequences are SNHLY and FYNNEI. This CDR3 spans 12 amino acids. The full variable domain, its missing parts supplied by reference TRBV2 and TRBJ2-1, is EPEVTQTPSHQVTQMGQEVILRCVPISNHLYFYWYRQILGQKVEFLVSFYNNEISEKSEIFDDQFSVERPDGSNFTLKIRSTKLEDSAMYFCASSTGEDEQFFGPGTRLTVL.

This clonotype was seen once. The rearrangement uses TRBV7-2 and TRBJ2-5; D is unresolved. The CDR3 is made up of 15 amino acids. Germline loops: CDR1 SGHTA, CDR2 FQGNSA. V lost 3 bases, J lost 0 bases, and 11 bases lay in between. CDR3 coding DNA: TGTGCCAGCAGCTTCCCCCGGGCGTACCAAGAGACCCAGTACTTC. Residues: CASSFPRAYQETQYF.

This clonotype was observed many times. The chain combines TRBV18 with TRBJ1-2; TRBD1 is a possible D gene (5 bases). With 0 bases removed from V and 4 bases from J, the gap between germline ends came to 9 bases. This CDR3 spans 14 amino acids. The germline CDR1 and CDR2 sequences are KGHSH and LQKENI. CDR3 sequence reads: CASSPPGTVYGYTF. The CDR3 coding sequence is TGTGCCAGCTCACCACCTGGGACGGTCTATGGCTACACCTTC. The whole variable domain, remainder taken from reference TRBV18 and TRBJ1-2, is NAGVMQNPRHLVRRRGQEARLRCSPMKGHSHVYWYRQLPEEGLKFMVYLQKENIIDESGMPKERFSAEFPKEGPSILRIQQVVRGDSAAYFCASSPPGTVYGYTFGSGTRLTVV.

This clonotype has a count of ten or more. The V call is TRBV6-1, the J call TRBJ2-1; 13 bases line up with TRBD2. The CDR3 extends over 13 amino acids. Per germline, CDR1 MNHNS and CDR2 SASEGT. V trimming: 8 bases; J trimming: 8 bases; junction bases outside the gene matches: 3. This CDR3 is CASGLAGVYEQFF. The CDR3 nucleotides are TGTGCCAGCGGACTAGCGGGAGTCTATGAGCAGTTCTTC.

This clonotype has more than one count but fewer than ten. This chain connects TRBV5-4 to TRBJ2-5; D is uncertain. From germline, CDR1 is SGHNT and CDR2 YYREEE (reference sequence). There are 13 residues in the CDR3. The V end was cut by 1 base, the J end by 6 bases, with 10 bases between. The CDR3 nucleotides read TGTGCCAGCAGCTTGTCATACGCTAAGACCCAGTACTTC. Translation: CASSLSYAKTQYF.

This clonotype was detected ten times or more. V and J are TRBV6-6 and TRBJ1-5; 8 bases align to TRBD1. The CDR3 loop spans 15 amino acids. Germline V gives CDR1 MNHNY, CDR2 SVGAGI (reference sequence). V dropped 4 bases and J dropped 6; count of bases not matched to a gene: 8. This CDR3 is CASSSRDRLLQPQHF. The CDR3 nucleotides read TGTGCCAGCAGTTCCAGGGACAGGCTACTTCAGCCCCAGCATTTT.

This clonotype has at least ten counts. CDR3: CASSPLRDPQHF. DNA for the CDR3: TGTGCCAGCAGTCCCCTCCGGGATCCCCAGCATTTT. The chain is built from TRBV28 and TRBJ1-5; D remains unclear. The CDR3 consists of 12 residues. V was cut by 5 bases and J by 10 bases, with 12 bases left in between. Per germline, CDR1 MDHEN and CDR2 SYDVKM.

This clonotype has at least ten counts. The rearrangement joins TRBV3-1 to TRBJ2-5; TRBD2 matches 10 bases. Germline CDR1 is LGHDT and CDR2 is YNNKEL (reference sequence). The V segment lost 0 bases and the J segment 0 bases; nucleotides outside the gene matches: 1. The CDR3 sequence is 16 residues long. The CDR3, as DNA: TGTGCCAGCAGCCAAGAGGGACTAGCGTACCAAGAGACCCAGTACTTC. It yields the protein CASSQEGLAYQETQYF.

This clonotype was recorded many times. The chain links TRBV6-4 to TRBJ2-5, with 10 bases lining up with TRBD2. V lost 6 bases and J lost 5; bases outside the gene matches: 9. This CDR3 is 15 amino acids long. Germline V gives CDR1 MRHNA, CDR2 SNTAGT. As DNA, the CDR3 is TGTGCCAGCAGCGATTCTAGCGGGGGATCGGAGACCCAGTACTTC. Translating gives CASSDSSGGSETQYF.

Details on this clonotype: This may arise from a read error, as a much more abundant clone is one base away. The chain couples TRBV10-3 to TRBJ1-5; D unresolved. This CDR3 is 13 amino acids long. The V gene's germline CDR1 is ENHRY and CDR2 SYGVKD. Trimming cost V 11 bases and J 7 bases, with 18 bases left between them. The CDR3 DNA reads TGTGCCCGCGAGATGGGAGGGCGGCAGCCCCAGCATTTT. Protein: CAREMGGRQPQHF.

This clonotype was counted at least ten times. The chain employs TRBV19 and TRBJ1-6, with D unclear. Deletions cut 1 base from V and 6 bases from J, with 7 bases between. Per germline, CDR1 LNHDA and CDR2 SQIVND (reference sequence). CDR3 length: 14 amino acids. The CDR3 loop is CASSIARPNSPLHF. Written as DNA, the CDR3 is TGTGCCAGTAGTATAGCCAGGCCTAATTCACCCCTCCACTTT.

In its sample, this clonotype was seen a few times. This chain joins TRBV6-2 or TRBV6-3 and TRBJ2-7; possibly TRBD2 for D (6 bases). The germline V and J ends were trimmed by 3 bases and 2 bases, with 14 bases remaining between them. Germline lookup yields CDR1 MNHEY and CDR2 SVGEGT. This CDR3 contains 15 residues. CDR3 nucleotides: TGTGCCAGCAGTTATCGGCGGGGTATTGCCTACGAGCAGTACTTC. Residues: CASSYRRGIAYEQYF.

This clonotype appeared many times. J is TRBJ2-5 and V is TRBV18; 7 bases line up with TRBD2. V was pared by 0 bases and J by 5 bases, with 12 bases of the junction left unmatched. The germline V gene encodes CDR1 KGHSH and CDR2 LQKENI. The length of the CDR3 is 17 residues. This chain's CDR3 is CASSPPGLADTQETQYF. CDR3 nucleotide sequence: TGTGCCAGCTCACCACCGGGGCTAGCGGACACACAGGAGACCCAGTACTTC.

A word on this clonotype: This may be a read error: a much more frequent sequence differs by one nucleotide. The chain recombines TRBV5-1 with TRBJ2-2; TRBD1 is a possible D gene (6 bases). This CDR3 contains 15 residues. CDR1 is SGHRS and CDR2 is YFSETQ in the germline V gene. This CDR3 is CASSTGTENTWELFF. The CDR3, as DNA: TGCGCCAGCAGCACAGGGACGGAAAACACCTGGGAGCTGTTTTTT.

This clonotype showed up many times. J is TRBJ1-5 and V is TRBV20-1; D call uncertain. Trimming took off 3 bases at V and 6 bases at J, with 9 bases between the two ends. CDR3 size: 12 residues. Germline CDR1 and CDR2: DFQATT and SNEGSKA (reference sequence). DNA of the CDR3: TGCAGTGCTAGGCACATGGGTCAGCCCCAGCATTTT. Its translation: CSARHMGQPQHF.

This clonotype appeared many times. The chain joins TRBV20-1 to TRBJ2-2; 7 positions match TRBD1. Looked up from germline, CDR1 is DFQATT and CDR2 is SNEGSKA (reference sequence). The CDR3 runs to 12 residues. With V trimmed by 5 bases and J by 5 bases, 2 bases remained unmatched. The CDR3 region is CSARQGTGELFF. For the CDR3, the DNA is TGCAGTGCTCGACAGGGAACCGGGGAGCTGTTTTTT.

This clonotype was counted ten times or more. The chain links TRBV6-5 to TRBJ1-3; D is unresolved. Germline lookup yields CDR1 MNHEY and CDR2 SVGAGI. V was trimmed by 4 bases and J by 2 bases, leaving 9 bases between them. The CDR3 is 14 residues long. The CDR3 loop is CASSLSITGNTIYF. The CDR3 DNA reads as TGTGCCAGCAGTTTAAGTATCACTGGAAACACCATATATTTT.

This clonotype has at least ten counts. The chain employs TRBV27 and TRBJ2-2, with 7 bases lining up with TRBD2. CDR3 length: 13 residues. The V and J ends lost 6 bases and 11 bases, in that order; junction bases with no gene match: 9. CDR1 MNHEY and CDR2 SMNVEV come from the germline V gene (reference sequence). The CDR3 nucleotides read TGTGCCAGCAGCACAAATGGCGGGAGAGAGCTGTTTTTT. Its translation is CASSTNGGRELFF.

In the case of this clonotype: The final CDR3 position lacks the conserved phenylalanine or tryptophan, pointing to a likely read error. The DNA is omitted, as the CDR3 cannot be located on it reliably, and the CDR3 follows TCRdb's listing. V gene TRBV19 combines with J gene TRBJ1-6; TRBD1 is the table's D call and was not checked against the DNA. The CDR3 is made up of 14 amino acids, end residues included. Germline V lookup: CDR1 LNHDA, CDR2 SQIVND (reference sequence). The CDR3: CASSAGQSNSPPHY.

With regard to this clonotype: A much larger clone differs by one base, so this may be a read error. The chain is built from TRBV30 and TRBJ2-3; 7 nucleotides line up with TRBD2. V dropped 7 bases and J dropped 3; count of bases not matched to a gene: 10. The germline gives CDR1 GTSNPN, CDR2 SVGIG (reference sequence). The CDR3 spans 14 residues. The CDR3 loop reads CASREGLGTDTQYF. As DNA, the CDR3 is TGTGCCTCCAGGGAGGGATTAGGTACAGATACGCAGTATTTT. The full variable domain, rest sourced from reference TRBV30 and TRBJ2-3, is SQTIHQWPATLVQPVGSPLSLECTVEGTSNPNLYWYRQAAGRGLQLLFYSVGIGQISSEVPQNLSASRPQDRQFILSSKKLLLSDSGFYLCASREGLGTDTQYFGPGTRLTVL.

This clonotype was counted a few times. This sequence joins TRBV2 and TRBJ1-1; unclear D gene. Germline CDR1 is SNHLY and CDR2 is FYNNEI. V shed 4 bases and J shed 0 bases, with 6 bases lying between them. This CDR3 region has 13 residues. Here the CDR3 reads CASSGRMNTEAFF. The CDR3 DNA follows: TGTGCCAGCAGTGGCAGGATGAACACTGAAGCTTTCTTT. Full variable domain (remainder filled in from reference TRBV2 and TRBJ1-1): EPEVTQTPSHQVTQMGQEVILRCVPISNHLYFYWYRQILGQKVEFLVSFYNNEISEKSEIFDDQFSVERPDGSNFTLKIRSTKLEDSAMYFCASSGRMNTEAFFGQGTRLTVV.